This T cell receptor beta chain was captured in a study of regulatory T cells in long-lasting Graves disease. The CDR3 covers 15 residues. Germline V lookup: CDR1 SGHRS, CDR2 YFSETQ. Time point: newly diagnosed GD, antithyroid drugs for less than 3 months. The TCR library was made from RNA that had been extracted from PBMCs in TRIzol. In its sample, this clonotype was seen many times. The junction does not match germline at one end; this may be a read error. Arm-PCR of CDR3 regions with iRepertoire HTBI primers generated TCR beta libraries. TCRdb re-called the multiplex PCR reads with MiXCR, one entry per CDR3 protein. The profile covers about 350,000 distinct CDR3 sequences, with roughly a sixth appearing a single time and roughly 29% taken by the ten largest. In addition, the sample was reused for a study of T cells in Graves' hyperthyroidism and ophthalmopathy. Turning to that study: The study defined stable Graves' hyperthyroidism as no ophthalmopathy progression within 18 months. Initially, a first-round RT-PCR of the TCR CDR3 employed the HTBI primer set.

The sequence came from a man aged 35-49 years with Graves disease. The starting material was peripheral blood mononuclear cells (PBMCs), obtained at new diagnosis, from a patient treated with antithyroid drugs. The chain recombines TRBV5-1 with TRBJ2-6; TRBD1 agrees at 7 bases. CDR3: CASSIGTVRANVLTF. DNA for the CDR3: TGTGCCAGCAGCATCGGGACAGTGCGGGCCAACGTCCTGACTTTC.